The present TCR beta chain was sequenced within a study of PD-1 blockade in classical Hodgkin lymphoma. The sample's time point: newly diagnosed, previously untreated cHL patient sample. The V and J ends lost 1 base and 3 bases respectively, with 9 bases between them. Germline-derived CDR1 and CDR2 are SGHAT and FQNNGV. CDR3 length: 14 amino acids. Clones were sequenced by immunoSEQ multiplex PCR, and TCRdb holds only the in-frame ones, with some missing. Among 47,000 or so clones listed, roughly 93% were seen once. The specimen sequenced was peripheral blood mononuclear cells (PBMCs). The rearrangement uses TRBV11-2 and TRBJ1-2; the D gene is possibly TRBD1 (6 bases). The TCR was taken from a human donor with classical Hodgkin lymphoma. The chain's CDR3 is CASSLGGGDYGYTF. In DNA form, the CDR3 reads TGTGCCAGCAGCTTAGGAGGGGGAGACTATGGCTACACCTTC. Variable domain in full (rest from reference TRBV11-2 and TRBJ1-2): EAGVAQSPRYKIIEKRQSVAFWCNPISGHATLYWYQQILGQGPKLLIQFQNNGVVDDSQLPKDRFSAERLKGVDSTLKIQPAKLEDSAVYLCASSLGGGDYGYTFGSGTRLTVV.